One T cell receptor beta chain is described in this entry. The record originates from a study of blood T cell repertoires in COVID-19. The CDR3 spans 16 residues. Libraries were prepared by immunoSEQ multiplex PCR; TCRdb keeps only in-frame clonotypes and omits some of them. The sample has about 54,000 clones, about four fifths seen once. V is TRBV12-2 and J is TRBJ2-1; TRBD1 is taken as the D call from the table, unchecked against the DNA. TRBV12-2 is assigned pseudogene status. This TCR derives from a woman aged 60-70 years with acute or convalescent COVID-19. The sequencing input was peripheral blood. The CDR3 protein is CASRLAGTGSYNEQFF. The DNA for the CDR3 is TGTGCAAGTCGCTTAGCGGGGACAGGTTCCTACAATGAGCAGTTCTTC.